What follows describes a single T cell receptor beta chain. The sample belongs to a study of technical replicates of blood from several donors. This CDR3 has 15 amino acids. Trimming left V 6 bases short and J 3 bases short, with 15 bases between. Germline CDR1 reads LGHNT; CDR2 reads FRNRAP. Libraries were prepared by immunoSEQ multiplex PCR; TCRdb keeps only in-frame clonotypes and omits some of them. The repertoire consists of 70,000 to 95,000 clones, with approximately 94% occurring once and the leading ten covering 0.24%. The sequence was collected from a human donor in good health. The sample was T cells isolated from PBMCs. The chain couples TRBV12-5 to TRBJ2-1, with D possibly being TRBD2 (6 bases). The CDR3 nucleotides read TGTGCTAGTGGGGGGGGTCCAACAGGCTACAATGAGCAGTTCTTC. Protein sequence: CASGGGPTGYNEQFF.